Listed below are T cell receptor beta chains from one sample, sequenced in a study of identical twins. TCRdb analysed the 5' RACE reads with MiXCR anew, one entry per CDR3 protein. The table has 650,000 to 800,000 distinct CDR3 sequences, more than 6.5% seen once. This sample also belongs to another study, concerning yellow fever vaccine responses in identical twins.

The sample consisted of PBMCs. Receptors were obtained from a woman aged 18-30 years in good health. CDR3s include the opening cysteine and the closing phenylalanine or tryptophan. Each record gives: CDR3 protein, CDR3 DNA, D gene, CDR3 length, J gene, V gene, clone size. The D gene is left open where the match is weak. Some rows mark clone size as missing; the rest say once, few, many or name a class of expanded clone.

CSADGTSGRAVLNEQFF TGCAGTGCTGACGGGACTAGCGGGAGGGCCGTTTTAAATGAGCAGTTCTTC TRBD2 17 TRBJ2-1 TRBV20-1 few
CASSLTGVPDTQYF TGTGCCAGCAGCTTAACAGGGGTCCCAGATACGCAGTATTTT TRBD1 14 TRBJ2-3 TRBV7-9 few
CASSQTKTDRELFF TGTGCCAGCAGCCAGACTAAGACCGACCGGGAGCTGTTTTTT - 14 TRBJ2-2 TRBV4-2 -
CASCQVAGVTDTQYF TGTGCCTCCTGCCAAGTAGCGGGGGTGACAGATACGCAGTATTTT TRBD2 15 TRBJ2-3 TRBV3-1 -
CASSLGFYSPLHF TGTGCCAGCAGCTTGGGGTTCTATTCACCCCTCCACTTT - 13 TRBJ1-6 TRBV5-6 many
CASSLSLVGITDTQYF TGTGCCAGCAGCTTATCGCTAGTTGGGATCACAGATACGCAGTATTTT - 16 TRBJ2-3 TRBV7-2 many
CSAPLGATTDTQYF TGCAGTGCCCCATTAGGGGCTACCACAGATACGCAGTATTTT - 14 TRBJ2-3 TRBV20-1 many
CASSAGDVSYEQYF TGCGCCAGCAGCGCCGGCGACGTCTCCTACGAGCAGTACTTC - 14 TRBJ2-7 TRBV5-1 -
CASSVGGAAEQYF TGTGCCAGCAGCGTCGGGGGGGCGGCGGAGCAGTACTTC TRBD2 13 TRBJ2-7 TRBV9 -
CASRLGPPGQLTDTQYF TGTGCCAGCAGGCTAGGGCCTCCGGGACAGCTCACAGATACGCAGTATTTT TRBD1 17 TRBJ2-3 TRBV28 few
CSARVQRGGQGEQFF TGCAGTGCTAGAGTCCAGCGGGGGGGCCAAGGTGAGCAGTTCTTC TRBD2 15 TRBJ2-1 TRBV20-1 -
CASSLKQGDEQYF TGTGCCAGCTCACTGAAACAGGGGGACGAGCAGTACTTC TRBD1 13 TRBJ2-7 TRBV18 -
CSAADRTTDTQYF TGCAGTGCAGCGGACAGGACTACAGATACGCAGTATTTT TRBD1 13 TRBJ2-3 TRBV20-1 many
CSVVATAGPTDTQYF TGCAGCGTTGTGGCCACTGCGGGACCCACAGATACGCAGTATTTT - 15 TRBJ2-3 TRBV29-1 -
CASSPKLREGRTKNIQYF TGTGCCAGCTCACCGAAGCTGCGGGAGGGCCGTACCAAAAACATTCAGTACTTC TRBD2 18 TRBJ2-4 TRBV18 -
CASSIAGGAREQFF TGTGCCAGCAGCATAGCGGGGGGGGCTAGGGAGCAGTTCTTC TRBD2 14 TRBJ2-1 TRBV11-2 -
CATDGGGLWETQYF TGTGCCACCGATGGGGGGGGATTGTGGGAGACCCAGTACTTC TRBD2 14 TRBJ2-5 TRBV15 many
CSVDGGTGELFF TGCAGCGTTGATGGGGGCACCGGGGAGCTGTTTTTT - 12 TRBJ2-2 TRBV29-1 -
CASSYSPLLNTGELFF TGTGCCAGCAGTTATAGCCCCTTATTAAACACCGGGGAGCTGTTTTTT - 16 TRBJ2-2 TRBV6-2/TRBV6-3 -
CASSFLWPNEKLFF TGTGCCAGCAGTTTTTTGTGGCCTAATGAAAAACTGTTTTTT - 14 TRBJ1-4 TRBV12-3/TRBV12-4 many
CSASEGTGLIPQHF TGCAGTGCGAGCGAAGGGACGGGTCTTATCCCCCAGCATTTT - 14 TRBJ1-5 TRBV20-1 few
CASSQVAGEAHLEAFF TGTGCCAGCAGCCAAGTGGCAGGGGAGGCCCATTTAGAAGCTTTCTTT - 16 TRBJ1-1 TRBV4-2 -
CASSSGLAGPSSTDTQYF TGCGCCAGCAGCTCCGGACTAGCGGGGCCCTCTAGCACAGATACGCAGTATTTT TRBD2 18 TRBJ2-3 TRBV5-1 few
CASSSRRNADTQYF TGTGCCAGCAGCTCGCGGCGGAATGCAGATACGCAGTATTTT - 14 TRBJ2-3 TRBV7-2 -